The T cell receptor beta chain described here comes from a study of T cell responses to AZD1222 COVID-19 vaccine. Germline V lookup: CDR1 SGHTA, CDR2 FQGTGA. The junction had 3 bases not matched to a gene; V was cut back by 2 bases and J by 7 bases. The CDR3 is 15 amino acids. Using immunoSEQ multiplex PCR, the repertoire was profiled, and TCRdb retains in-frame clones only, with some absent. The sample holds approximately 60,000 clones, about 86% seen once. This clone was found once. The starting material was peripheral blood, obtained 28 days after the second AZD1222 dose. The chain links TRBV7-3 to TRBJ2-1, with 12 bases aligning to TRBD2. This clonotype originated in an adult who received the AZD1222 COVID-19 vaccine. Written as DNA, the CDR3 is TGTGCCAGCAGCTTAGAACTAGCGGGAGGTAATGAGCAGTTCTTC. Translating it yields CASSLELAGGNEQFF.